The sequence of this TCR beta chain was determined in a study of shared clonotypes between healthy human individuals. Regarding the study as a whole: Memory subsets generally showed lower estimated richness than naive subsets.

As defined, naive CD8 cells were CD45RO-negative and positively selected for CCR7, with terminally differentiated effector memory CD45RA+ cells excluded. As concerns this clone: What it binds is unknown.

Sequenced by immunoSEQ multiplex PCR; TCRdb stores in-frame clones only, minus some. The sample lists about 2 million clones, around 96% occurring once. J was trimmed by 2 bases and V by 3 bases; bases with no gene match: 10. The CDR3 totals 17 residues. CDR1 and CDR2 from the germline V gene are MNHNS and SASEGT. Input material: naive CD8+ T cells sorted from blood. The chain carries TRBV6-1 and TRBJ2-7; the match to TRBD2 covers 10 bases. The clonotype originates from a man aged 18 to 30 in good health. This CDR3 is CASSDHLLAGLTYEQYF. For the CDR3, the DNA is TGTGCCAGCAGTGACCATCTACTAGCGGGACTAACCTACGAGCAGTACTTC.